This T cell receptor (beta chain) originates from a study of T cell responses to AZD1222 COVID-19 vaccine. General study results and limits: Without day 14 samples, only post-peak T cell repertoires were studied. The number of AZD1222 recipients seropositive at baseline was only six. Spike-specific TCRs gained breadth and depth after people received two AZD1222 doses. Donors were largely white British and mainly female; clonal diversity was possibly underestimated.

Produced via immunoSEQ multiplex PCR; TCRdb's table is partial and in-frame only. This sample has roughly 180,000 clones, with 94% found just once. This CDR3 region has 17 residues. From germline, CDR1 is KGHSH and CDR2 LQKENI. With 1 base removed from V and 3 bases from J, the gap between germline ends came to 16 bases. As for this clone: The antigen remains unidentified.

The material sequenced was peripheral blood, taken 28 days after the second AZD1222 dose. The source of this sequence is an adult who received the AZD1222 COVID-19 vaccine. The rearrangement joins TRBV18 to TRBJ1-5, with a weak D call TRBD1 (5 bases). CDR3 sequence: CASSPLKLPGANQPQHF. The CDR3 DNA follows: TGTGCCAGCTCACCACTGAAACTTCCCGGGGCCAATCAGCCCCAGCATTTT. The variable domain in full, with the rest retrieved from reference TRBV18 and TRBJ1-5, is NAGVMQNPRHLVRRRGQEARLRCSPMKGHSHVYWYRQLPEEGLKFMVYLQKENIIDESGMPKERFSAEFPKEGPSILRIQQVVRGDSAAYFCASSPLKLPGANQPQHFGDGTRLSIL.